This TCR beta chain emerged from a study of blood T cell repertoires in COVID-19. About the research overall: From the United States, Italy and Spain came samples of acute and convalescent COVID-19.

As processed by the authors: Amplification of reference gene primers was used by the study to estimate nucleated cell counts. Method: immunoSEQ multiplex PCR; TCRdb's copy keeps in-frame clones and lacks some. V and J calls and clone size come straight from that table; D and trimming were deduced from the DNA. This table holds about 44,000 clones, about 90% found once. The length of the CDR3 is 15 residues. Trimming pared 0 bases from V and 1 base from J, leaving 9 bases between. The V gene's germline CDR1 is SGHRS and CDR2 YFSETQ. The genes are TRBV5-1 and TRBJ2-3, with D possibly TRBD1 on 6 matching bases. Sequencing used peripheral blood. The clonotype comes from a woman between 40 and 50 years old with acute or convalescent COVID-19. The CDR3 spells CASSLGTEGTDTQYF. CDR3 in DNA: TGCGCCAGCAGCTTGGGGACAGAAGGCACAGATACGCAGTATTTT. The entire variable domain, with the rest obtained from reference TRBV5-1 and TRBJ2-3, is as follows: KAGVTQTPRYLIKTRGQQVTLSCSPISGHRSVSWYQQTPGQGLQFLFEYFSETQRNKGNFPGRFSGRQFSNSRSEMNVSTLELGDSALYLCASSLGTEGTDTQYFGPGTRLTVL.